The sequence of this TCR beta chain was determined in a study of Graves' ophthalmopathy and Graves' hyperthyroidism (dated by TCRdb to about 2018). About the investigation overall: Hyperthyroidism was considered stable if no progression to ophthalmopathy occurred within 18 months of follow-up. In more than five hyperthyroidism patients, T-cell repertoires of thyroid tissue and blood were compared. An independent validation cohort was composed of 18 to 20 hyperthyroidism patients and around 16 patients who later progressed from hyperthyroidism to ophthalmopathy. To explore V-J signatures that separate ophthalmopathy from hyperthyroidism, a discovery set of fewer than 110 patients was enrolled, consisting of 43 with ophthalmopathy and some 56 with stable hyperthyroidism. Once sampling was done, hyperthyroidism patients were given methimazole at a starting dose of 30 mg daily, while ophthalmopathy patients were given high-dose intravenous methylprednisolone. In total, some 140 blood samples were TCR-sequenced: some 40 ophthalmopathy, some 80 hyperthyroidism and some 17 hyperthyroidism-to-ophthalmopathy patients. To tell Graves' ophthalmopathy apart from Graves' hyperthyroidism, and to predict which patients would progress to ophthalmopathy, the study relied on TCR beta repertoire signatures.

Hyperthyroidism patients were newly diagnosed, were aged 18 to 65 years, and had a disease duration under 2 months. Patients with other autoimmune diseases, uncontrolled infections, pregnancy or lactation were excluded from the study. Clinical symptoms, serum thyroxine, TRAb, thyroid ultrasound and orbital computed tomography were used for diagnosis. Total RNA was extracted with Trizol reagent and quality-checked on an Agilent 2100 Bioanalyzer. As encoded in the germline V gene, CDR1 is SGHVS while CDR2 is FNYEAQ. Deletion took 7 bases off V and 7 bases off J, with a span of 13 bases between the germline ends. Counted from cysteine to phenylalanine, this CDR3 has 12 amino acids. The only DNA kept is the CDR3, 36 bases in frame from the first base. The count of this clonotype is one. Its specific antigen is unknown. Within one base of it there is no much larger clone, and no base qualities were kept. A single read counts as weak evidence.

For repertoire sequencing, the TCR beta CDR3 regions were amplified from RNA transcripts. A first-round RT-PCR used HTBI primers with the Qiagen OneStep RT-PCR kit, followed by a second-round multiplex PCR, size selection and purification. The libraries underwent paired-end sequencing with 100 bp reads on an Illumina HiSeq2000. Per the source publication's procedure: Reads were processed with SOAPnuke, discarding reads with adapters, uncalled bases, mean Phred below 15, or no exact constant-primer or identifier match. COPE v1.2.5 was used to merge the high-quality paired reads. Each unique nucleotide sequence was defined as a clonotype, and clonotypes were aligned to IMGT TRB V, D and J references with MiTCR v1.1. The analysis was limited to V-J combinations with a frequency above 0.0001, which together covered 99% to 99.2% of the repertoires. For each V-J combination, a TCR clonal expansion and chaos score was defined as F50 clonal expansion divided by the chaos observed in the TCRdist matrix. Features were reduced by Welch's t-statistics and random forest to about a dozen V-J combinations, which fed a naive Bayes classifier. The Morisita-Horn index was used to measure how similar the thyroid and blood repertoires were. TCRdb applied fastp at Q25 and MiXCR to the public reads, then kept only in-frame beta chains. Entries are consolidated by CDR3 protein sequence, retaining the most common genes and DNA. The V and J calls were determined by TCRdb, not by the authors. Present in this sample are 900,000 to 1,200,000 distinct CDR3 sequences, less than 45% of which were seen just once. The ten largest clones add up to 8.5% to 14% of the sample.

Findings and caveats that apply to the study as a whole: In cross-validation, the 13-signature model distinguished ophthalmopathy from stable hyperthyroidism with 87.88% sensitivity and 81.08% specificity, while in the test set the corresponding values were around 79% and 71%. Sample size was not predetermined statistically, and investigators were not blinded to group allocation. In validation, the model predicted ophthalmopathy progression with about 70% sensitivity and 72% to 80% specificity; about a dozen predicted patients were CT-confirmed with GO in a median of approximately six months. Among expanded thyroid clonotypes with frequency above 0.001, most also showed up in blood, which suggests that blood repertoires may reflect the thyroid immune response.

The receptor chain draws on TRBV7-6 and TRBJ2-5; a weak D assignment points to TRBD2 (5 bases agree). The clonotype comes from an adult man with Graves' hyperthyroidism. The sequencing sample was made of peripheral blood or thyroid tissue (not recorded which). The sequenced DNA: TGTGCCAGCACCTCCAAAGAGGGGACCCAGTACTTC. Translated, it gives CASTSKEGTQYF.